This T cell receptor (beta chain) was sequenced in a study of T cells after posttransplantation cyclophosphamide. Study-level findings and limits: Recipient CMV seropositivity and CMV reactivation strongly tracked TRB clonality.

This clone came up many times. The target antigen is unknown. TCRdb's table, derived via immunoSEQ multiplex PCR, lists solely in-frame clones and lacks some. The data show roughly 26,000 clones, with none appearing a single time. Sequenced input: PBMCs. The clonotype was recovered from a man aged 45 to 65 in good health, CMV-negative, and a related stem cell transplant donor.

The CDR3 DNA reads as TGTGCCATCAGTGAGTCGACTTTGCAGTCTCCTGAAGCTTTCTTT. As protein: CAISESTLQSPEAFF. The chain is built from TRBV10-3 and TRBJ1-1; no clear D gene. Trimming removed 0 bases from V and 6 bases from J, with 14 bases in between. Germline V lookup: CDR1 ENHRY, CDR2 SYGVKD. This CDR3 comprises 15 residues.